Listed here are 16 T cell receptor beta chains from one sample, sequenced in a study of spatial heterogeneity in lung cancer. The time point here: sample taken at primary tumor resection. Frozen PBMC, nontumor lung or tumor provided whole RNA, which was sequenced unsorted. One entry per CDR3 protein, called by TCRdb with MiXCR from the 5' RACE reads. This sample has 7,200 or so distinct CDR3 sequences, with around 3.6% found just once. The material was normal lung tissue next to the tumor, obtained at surgery. Receptors originate from a female donor with early-stage non-small cell lung cancer.

Relative to its sample, this clonotype is medium-sized. Since it is a stray read in a library aimed at alpha chains, this beta chain has a size that is not meaningful. The rearrangement links TRBV7-8 to TRBJ2-2, with TRBD1 identical over 8 bases. The germline gives CDR1 SGHVS, CDR2 FQNEAQ. V shed 4 bases, J shed 5 bases, and the junction held 9 bases outside the gene matches. The CDR3 has 16 residues. The CDR3 sequence is CASSSSGGASTGELFF. In DNA, the CDR3 is TGTGCCAGCAGCTCCTCAGGGGGCGCGTCGACCGGGGAGCTGTTTTTT.

This clonotype was found many times. Little can be read into the size of this beta chain, an off-target read in a library designed for alpha chains. The chain combines TRBV7-6 with TRBJ2-7; 9 bases map to TRBD1. Germline trimming cut 5 bases from V and 3 bases from J; bases unmatched to any gene: 5. The CDR3 consists of 14 residues. CDR1 SGHVS and CDR2 FNYEAQ come from the germline V gene. The CDR3 here is CASSPMGQGYEQYF. The CDR3 nucleotides read TGTGCCAGCAGCCCGATGGGACAGGGCTACGAGCAGTACTTC.

This clonotype was seen repeatedly, ten times or more. This beta chain was picked up by a library intended for alpha chains and is off target, so its count carries little meaning. The chain links TRBV28 to TRBJ1-1, with D unresolved. This CDR3 has 14 residues. Trimming removed 3 bases at V and 0 bases at J, with 8 bases between. Germline CDR1 is MDHEN and CDR2 is SYDVKM. The DNA for the CDR3 is TGTGCCAGCAGTTTCCTACAACTGAACACTGAAGCTTTCTTT. Protein product: CASSFLQLNTEAFF.

This clonotype was recorded many times. This beta chain turned up in a library designed for alpha chains; as an off-target read, its abundance says little. The rearrangement uses TRBV4-3 and TRBJ2-6, with D unclear. V lost 1 base and J 3 bases, leaving 7 bases between the germline ends. The CDR3 contains 15 residues. The germline V gene has CDR1 LGHNA and CDR2 YSLEER. The CDR3, as DNA: TGCGCCAGCAGCCAAGTAGGAAATGGGGCCAACGTCCTGACTTTC. Protein product: CASSQVGNGANVLTF.

The sample holds many counts of this clonotype. As an off-target read in a library built for alpha chains, this beta chain has a frequency of little significance. This rearrangement joins TRBV19 to TRBJ1-2, with D unclear. The germline V and J ends were trimmed by 1 base and 8 bases, with 17 bases remaining between them. The CDR3 loop spans 15 amino acids. The germline V gene encodes CDR1 LNHDA and CDR2 SQIVND (reference sequence). This CDR3 is CASSIAQSTLGGYTF. CDR3 bases: TGTGCCAGTAGTATAGCCCAATCAACCTTGGGAGGCTACACCTTC.

This clonotype was seen many times. The library was designed around alpha chains, so this beta chain is a stray read whose abundance carries little weight. V gene TRBV2 combines with J gene TRBJ2-3, with 10 nucleotides matching TRBD2. The CDR3 is 14 amino acids. Germline-derived CDR1 and CDR2 are SNHLY and FYNNEI. The junction had 7 bases not matched to a gene; V was cut back by 7 bases and J by 6 bases. The CDR3 DNA reads as TGTGCCAGCAAGCGGGGGGGACCCTCCGATACGCAGTATTTT. Amino acid sequence: CASKRGGPSDTQYF.

This clonotype was seen repeatedly, ten times or more. This beta chain turned up in a library designed for alpha chains; as an off-target read, its abundance says little. The rearrangement links TRBV7-9 to TRBJ2-7; 7 nucleotides match TRBD1. This CDR3 is 14 amino acids long. Germline V gene sequence: CDR1 SEHNR, CDR2 FQNEAQ (reference sequence). Trimming cost V 4 bases and J 2 bases; bases outside gene matches: 5. The CDR3 DNA reads TGTGCCAGCAGCTCCGGGACAGTTACCTACGAGCAGTACTTC. Translation gives CASSSGTVTYEQYF.

This clonotype was seen many times. The library was designed around alpha chains, so this beta chain is a stray read whose abundance carries little weight. This chain joins TRBV27 and TRBJ2-1; TRBD1 might be the D (6 bases). This CDR3 region has 14 residues. The germline CDR1 and CDR2 sequences are MNHEY and SMNVEV (reference sequence). Between the trimmed V and J ends, which lost 7 bases and 9 bases, there was a span of 19 bases. In DNA, the CDR3 is TGTGCCAGCACTTATTCAGGGGCGAGGGTTGAGCAGTTCTTC. Its protein product is CASTYSGARVEQFF.

This clonotype was counted at least ten times. This beta chain came through as a stray read in a library set up for alpha chains, and its size says little. The rearrangement joins TRBV3-1 to TRBJ2-3; 10 positions match TRBD2. Germline V gene data show CDR1 as LGHDT and CDR2 as YNNKEL (reference sequence). The CDR3 covers 18 residues. The V and J ends lost 1 base and 6 bases, in that order; junction bases with no gene match: 13. As DNA, the CDR3 is TGTGCCAGCAGCCAAGGGGTTGCTCTAGCGGGGGTTGAGGATACGCAGTATTTT. Residues: CASSQGVALAGVEDTQYF.

By sample fraction, this clonotype is medium-sized. Found in a library prepared for alpha chains, this beta chain is an off-target read, and its abundance has little meaning. The rearrangement links TRBV28 to TRBJ1-2; unclear D gene. CDR1 is MDHEN and CDR2 is SYDVKM in the germline V gene. The germline V and J ends were trimmed by 5 bases and 8 bases, with 12 bases remaining between them. CDR3 size: 12 residues. DNA of the CDR3: TGTGCCAGCAGTCCTTTGGTAGGCGGCTACACCTTC. It specifies CASSPLVGGYTF.

A note on this clonotype: Found in a library prepared for alpha chains, this beta chain is an off-target read, and its abundance has little meaning. The rearrangement joins TRBV25-1 to TRBJ2-3; 10 bases are shared with TRBD2. V shed 4 bases, J shed 4 bases, and the junction held 5 bases outside the gene matches. The CDR3 extends over 15 amino acids. Germline V gives CDR1 MGHDK, CDR2 SYGVNS. Here the CDR3 reads CASSGIAGGSDTQYF. The CDR3 DNA sequence: TGTGCCAGCAGTGGAATAGCGGGGGGTTCAGATACGCAGTATTTT.

This clonotype was seen many times. A library prepared for alpha chains yielded this beta chain as an off-target read; its size is of little meaning. CDR3 loop: CSGWRAANTEAFF. CDR3 DNA: TGCAGCGGATGGCGGGCGGCTAACACTGAAGCTTTCTTT. The chain links TRBV29-1 to TRBJ1-1; no definite D call. The CDR3 length is 13 residues. CDR1 is SQVTM and CDR2 is ANQGSEA in the germline V gene. V was cut by 7 bases and J by 2 bases, with 14 bases left in between.

Within the sample, this clonotype is medium-sized. In a library made to pick up alpha chains, this beta chain is a stray read with a size that means little. This rearrangement joins TRBV2 to TRBJ2-7, with a weak D call TRBD2 (5 bases). CDR3 size: 13 residues. V lost 11 bases, J lost 0 bases, and 14 bases lay in between. CDR1 is SNHLY, CDR2 FYNNEI, per germline. CDR3 in amino acids: CAWAGESSYEQYF. The CDR3 DNA reads as TGTGCCTGGGCGGGCGAAAGCTCCTACGAGCAGTACTTC.

This clonotype was seen repeatedly, ten times or more. This beta chain lies outside the target of a library built for alpha chains; its clone size means little. The V call is TRBV3-1, the J call TRBJ2-7; possibly TRBD2 for D (6 bases). With 1 base removed from V and 5 bases from J, the gap between germline ends came to 9 bases. CDR1 and CDR2 from the germline V gene are LGHDT and YNNKEL (reference sequence). The CDR3 is made up of 13 amino acids. The CDR3: CASSQGRGNEQYF. For the CDR3, the DNA is TGTGCCAGCAGCCAAGGGAGGGGTAACGAGCAGTACTTC.

This clonotype was picked up many times. Being off target in a library aimed at alpha chains, this beta chain has a size of little meaning. The genes are TRBV7-2 and TRBJ1-1; a weak D match, TRBD1 (6 bases). Trimming stripped 4 bases from V and 4 bases from J, with 16 bases between. The CDR3 has 15 residues. The germline gives CDR1 SGHTA, CDR2 FQGNSA. The CDR3 nucleotides read TGTGCCAGCAGCTCCCAGGGGTGGGGGGGCACTGAAGCTTTCTTT. Residues: CASSSQGWGGTEAFF.

In its sample, this clonotype was seen many times. This beta chain appears as a stray read in a library generated for alpha chains; its size is not informative. V usage is TRBV2 and J usage is TRBJ2-7; D perhaps matches TRBD1 (5 bases). Trimming took off 3 bases at V and 0 bases at J, with 9 bases between the two ends. Germline CDR1 and CDR2: SNHLY and FYNNEI. This CDR3 is built from 14 residues. CDR3: CASSEQGSSYEQYF. In nucleotides, the CDR3 is TGTGCCAGCAGTGAGCAGGGTAGCTCCTACGAGCAGTACTTC.